Listed here are 19 T cell receptor beta chains from one sample, sequenced in a study of PD-L1 blockade in urothelial cancer (TCRdb year 2017). The meaning of the sample's time point label: pretreatment peripheral blood. Library preparation was by the immunoSEQ multiplex PCR assay. Imported from immuneACCESS, the table was reduced by TCRdb to in-frame sequences with V and J called. These copies leave out some clones; in studies compared against another copy, an unresolved V gene accounts for under half, and the cause of the remainder is not known. For this sample the table gives tens of thousands of clones, of which almost 90% were detected only once. About 1.6% of the sample is taken by the ten largest. Sequenced here: PBMCs, sampled around atezolizumab (anti-PD-L1) treatment. Receptors originate from a man aged 55 to 70 with urothelial cancer.

This clone showed up just once. J is TRBJ2-7 and V is TRBV14; 7 bases are a match to TRBD1. CDR3 size: 16 residues. Germline values: CDR1 SGHDN, CDR2 FVKESK. J was trimmed by 2 bases and V by 0 bases; bases with no gene match: 7. CDR3 residues: CASSQDTLTGTYEQYF. In DNA form, the CDR3 reads TGTGCCAGCAGCCAAGACACTTTGACAGGGACCTACGAGCAGTACTTC.

This chain joins TRBV19 and TRBJ1-1; 7 bases align to TRBD1. V shed 3 bases and J 0 bases; nucleotides not matched to a gene: 10. Germline V lookup: CDR1 LNHDA, CDR2 SQIVND (reference sequence). The CDR3 has 17 amino acids. Here the CDR3 reads CASSILRGARVNTEAFF. The CDR3 DNA sequence: TGTGCCAGTAGTATCCTCAGGGGGGCTAGGGTGAACACTGAAGCTTTCTTT.

This clone has only a few counts. The genes are TRBV18 and TRBJ2-7, with 7 bases matching TRBD2. V was clipped by 2 bases and J by 6 bases; unmatched bases: 7. From germline, CDR1 is KGHSH and CDR2 LQKENI. The CDR3 runs 14 residues. CDR3 coding DNA: TGTGCCAGCTCACCAGAGCGGGAACCCGGCGAGCAGTACTTC. As protein: CASSPEREPGEQYF.

The CDR3: CASSPGQWNYGYTF. DNA for the CDR3: TGTGCCAGCAGCCCCGGACAGTGGAACTATGGCTACACCTTC. This chain connects TRBV5-8 to TRBJ1-2; the D gene is possibly TRBD1 (6 bases). Trimming stripped 4 bases from V and 2 bases from J, with 12 bases between. Looked up from germline, CDR1 is SGHTS and CDR2 is YDEGEE. The CDR3 has 14 residues.

This rearrangement joins TRBV7-2 to TRBJ1-2, with D possibly being TRBD1 (6 bases). The V gene's germline CDR1 is SGHTA and CDR2 FQGNSA. The CDR3 has 16 amino acids. V lost 1 base and J lost 5, with 17 bases in between. The CDR3 DNA follows: TGTGCCAGCAGCTTAGGTCTTGATACAGGGTCTTATGGCTACACCTTC. Its translation: CASSLGLDTGSYGYTF.

The chain joins TRBV19 to TRBJ2-1, with a tentative D call TRBD2 (6 bases). V lost 5 bases and J 8 bases, leaving 13 bases between the germline ends. Germline V gene lookup returns CDR1 LNHDA and CDR2 SQIVND (reference sequence). The CDR3 is made up of 13 amino acids. CDR3 nucleotides: TGTGCCAGTAGTTTGGGGAGGCTGGATGAGCAGTTCTTC. This sequence encodes CASSLGRLDEQFF.

V and J are TRBV7-2 and TRBJ1-2; 7 nucleotides line up with TRBD1. V shed 5 bases and J 2 bases; nucleotides not matched to a gene: 5. The germline V gene has CDR1 SGHTA and CDR2 FQGNSA. The CDR3 sequence is 14 residues long. The CDR3 spells CASSTDRANYGYTF. Written as DNA, the CDR3 is TGTGCCAGCAGCACCGACAGGGCGAACTATGGCTACACCTTC.

V gene TRBV7-9 combines with J gene TRBJ2-7, with D possibly being TRBD1 (5 bases). The V gene's germline CDR1 is SEHNR and CDR2 FQNEAQ (reference sequence). The CDR3 sequence is 14 residues long. V was pared by 2 bases and J by 1 base, with 9 bases between. CDR3: CASSLLRGSYEQYF. The CDR3 region has the DNA TGTGCCAGCAGCTTACTTAGGGGTTCCTACGAGCAGTACTTC.

There are a few counts of this clone. The rearrangement links TRBV4-1 to TRBJ2-3; D remains unclear. Germline V gene data show CDR1 as MGHRA and CDR2 as YSYEKL. CDR3 length: 16 residues. The ends were cut back, 1 base at V and 0 bases at J, with 11 bases in the middle. The CDR3 region is CASSQVRDSSTDTQYF. The CDR3 coding sequence is TGCGCCAGCAGCCAAGTACGAGACTCTAGCACAGATACGCAGTATTTT.

The V gene is TRBV11-2, the J gene TRBJ2-3; no clear D gene. Trimming stripped 5 bases from V and 2 bases from J, with 5 bases between. Germline CDR1 is SGHAT and CDR2 is FQNNGV. This CDR3 contains 12 residues. The CDR3, as DNA: TGTGCCAGCAGCCCCATCACAGATACGCAGTATTTT. It encodes CASSPITDTQYF.

The V and J genes are TRBV30 and TRBJ2-7; 8 bases agree with TRBD2. This CDR3 has 12 residues. J gave up 5 bases and V 5 bases, and 5 bases lay outside the gene matches. Germline assignment: CDR1 GTSNPN and CDR2 SVGIG (reference sequence). This chain's CDR3 is CAWGSGGHEQYF. For the CDR3, the DNA is TGTGCCTGGGGCAGCGGGGGTCACGAGCAGTACTTC.

The count of this clone is one. J is TRBJ2-2 and V is TRBV5-1, with 9 bases fitting TRBD1. This CDR3 has 16 residues. Germline assignment: CDR1 SGHRS and CDR2 YFSETQ. After removal of 4 bases from V and 3 bases from J, the junction contained 7 bases not matched to a gene. The CDR3 here is CASSPGQGRYTGELFF. The CDR3 coding sequence is TGCGCCAGCAGCCCGGGACAGGGCAGATACACCGGGGAGCTGTTTTTT.

This clone was seen a handful of times. The CDR3 sequence: CASSLQGDQETQYF. DNA for the CDR3: TGTGCCAGCAGCTTACAGGGGGACCAAGAGACCCAGTACTTC. The J gene is TRBJ2-5, the V gene TRBV5-4, with 8 bases aligning to TRBD1. V shed 2 bases, J shed 0 bases, and the junction held 0 bases outside the gene matches. Germline V gives CDR1 SGHNT, CDR2 YYREEE (reference sequence). This CDR3 comprises 14 residues.

The genes are TRBV4-2 and TRBJ2-3, with D perhaps TRBD2 (6 bases). The CDR3 length is 14 residues. Germline CDR1 is LGHNA and CDR2 is YNFKEQ. V was clipped by 1 base and J by 4 bases, with 9 bases between them. CDR3 sequence (DNA): TGTGCCAGCAGCCAAGCGGGAGAATCAGATACGCAGTATTTT. Translated: CASSQAGESDTQYF.

The CDR3 protein is CASTSLQSTLGYRNQPQHF. CDR3 nucleotides: TGTGCCAGTACCTCCCTACAGTCTACCCTGGGTTATAGAAATCAGCCCCAGCATTTT. V gene TRBV19 combines with J gene TRBJ1-5; D not resolved. This CDR3 is built from 19 residues. With 7 bases removed from V and 4 bases from J, the gap between germline ends came to 29 bases. Per germline, CDR1 LNHDA and CDR2 SQIVND (reference sequence).

This clone was seen only once. The chain combines TRBV5-1 with TRBJ1-3; D might be TRBD1 (6 bases). This CDR3 has 14 amino acids. CDR1 SGHRS and CDR2 YFSETQ come from the germline V gene. V lost 0 bases and J lost 6, with 10 bases in between. CDR3 loop: CASSLEGVVNTIYF. Here the CDR3 DNA reads TGCGCCAGCAGCTTGGAGGGGGTAGTAAACACCATATATTTT.

The chain combines TRBV4-1 with TRBJ2-1; D may be TRBD2 (7 bases). Per the germline V gene, CDR1 is MGHRA and CDR2 is YSYEKL. The CDR3 totals 16 residues. Trimming removed 0 bases at V and 9 bases at J, with 18 bases between. CDR3 DNA sequence: TGCGCCAGCAGCCAAGATAGGGGGGGCCGGCTTAGTGAGCAGTTCTTC. This gives the protein CASSQDRGGRLSEQFF.

The gene calls are TRBV6-5 and TRBJ2-2, with 9 bases fitting TRBD2. CDR1 is MNHEY and CDR2 is SVGAGI in the germline V gene. There are 15 residues in the CDR3. V lost 5 bases and J lost 6; bases outside the gene matches: 7. The CDR3 reads CASSRKAGGPGELFF. The CDR3 DNA sequence: TGTGCCAGCAGTCGAAAAGCGGGAGGCCCCGGGGAGCTGTTTTTT.

The V and J genes are TRBV6-5 and TRBJ2-5; the match to TRBD2 covers 8 bases. The closer fit of TRBJ2-7 to the DNA end suggests the J call may be wrong. There are 15 residues in the CDR3. CDR1 and CDR2 from the germline V gene are MNHEY and SVGAGI. CDR3 sequence: CASSYSSGSFYEQYF. CDR3 sequence (DNA): TGTGCCAGCAGTTATTCCAGCGGGAGTTTCTACGAGCAGTACTTC.